This TCR beta chain came from a study of cytomegalovirus exposure and HLA in healthy donors. Study-wide results and limits: In a later analysis, HLA-C alleles had the fewest associated TCRs, DRB1 alleles the most.

PCR employed 60 Vbeta and 13 Jbeta primers. The repertoire was sequenced with immunoSEQ multiplex PCR; TCRdb's copy has only in-frame clones and lacks some. The sample has about 150,000 clones; about 82% are singletons. The germline V and J ends were trimmed by 0 bases and 0 bases, with 8 bases remaining between them. This CDR3 has 15 amino acids. CDR1 is MDHEN, CDR2 SYDVKM, per germline. As for this clone: The antigen is undetermined.

The TCR comes from a male donor in good health and CMV-seronegative. Source material: PBMCs. The rearrangement uses TRBV28 and TRBJ1-1; a possible D gene is TRBD1 (5 bases). The CDR3 loop is CASSLWKGMNTEAFF. DNA for the CDR3: TGTGCCAGCAGTTTATGGAAGGGGATGAACACTGAAGCTTTCTTT.